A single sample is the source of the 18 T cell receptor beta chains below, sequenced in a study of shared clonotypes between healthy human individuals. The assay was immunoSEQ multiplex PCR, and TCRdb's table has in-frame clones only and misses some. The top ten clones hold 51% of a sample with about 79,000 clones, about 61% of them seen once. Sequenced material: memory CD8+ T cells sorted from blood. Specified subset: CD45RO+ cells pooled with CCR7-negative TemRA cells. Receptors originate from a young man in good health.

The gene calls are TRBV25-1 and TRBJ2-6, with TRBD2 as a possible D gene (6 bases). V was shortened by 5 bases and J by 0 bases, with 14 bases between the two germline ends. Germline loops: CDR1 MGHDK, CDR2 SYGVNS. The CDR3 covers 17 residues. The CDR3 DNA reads TGTGCCAGCAGTCGAGGAGGGGCGAGCTCTGGGGCCAACGTCCTGACTTTC. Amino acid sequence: CASSRGGASSGANVLTF.

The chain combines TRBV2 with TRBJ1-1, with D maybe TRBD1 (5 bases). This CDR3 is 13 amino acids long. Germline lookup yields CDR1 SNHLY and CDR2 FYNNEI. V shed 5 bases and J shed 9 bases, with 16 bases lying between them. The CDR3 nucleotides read TGTGCCAGCAGTCCTAATACCGGGACTCAAGCTTTCTTT. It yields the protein CASSPNTGTQAFF.

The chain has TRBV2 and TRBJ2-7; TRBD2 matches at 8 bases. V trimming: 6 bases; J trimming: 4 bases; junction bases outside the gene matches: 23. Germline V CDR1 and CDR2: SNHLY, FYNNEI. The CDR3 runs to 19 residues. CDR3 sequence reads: CASRSPGLSGTGGIYEQYF. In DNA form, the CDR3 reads TGTGCCAGCAGATCCCCGGGCCTTAGCGGGACCGGGGGGATATACGAGCAGTACTTC.

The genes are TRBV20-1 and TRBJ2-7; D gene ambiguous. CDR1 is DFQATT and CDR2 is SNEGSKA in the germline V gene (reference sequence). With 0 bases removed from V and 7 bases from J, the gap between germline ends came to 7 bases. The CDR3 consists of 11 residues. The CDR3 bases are TGCAGTGCTAGAGAAATAGGGGAGCAGTACTTC. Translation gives CSAREIGEQYF.

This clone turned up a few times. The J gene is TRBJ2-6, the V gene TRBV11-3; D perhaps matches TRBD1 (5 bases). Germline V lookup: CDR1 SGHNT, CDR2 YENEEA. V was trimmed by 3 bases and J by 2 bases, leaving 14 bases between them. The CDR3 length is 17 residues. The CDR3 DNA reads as TGTGCCAGCAGCTTTAGTTCCTCAGGGACTGGGGCCAACGTCCTGACTTTC. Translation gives CASSFSSSGTGANVLTF.

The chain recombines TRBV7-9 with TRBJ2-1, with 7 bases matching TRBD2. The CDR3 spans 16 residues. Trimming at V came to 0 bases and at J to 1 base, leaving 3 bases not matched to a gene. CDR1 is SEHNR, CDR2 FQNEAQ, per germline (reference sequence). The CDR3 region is CASSLAWGGSYNEQFF. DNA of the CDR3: TGTGCCAGCAGCTTAGCGTGGGGGGGATCCTACAATGAGCAGTTCTTC.

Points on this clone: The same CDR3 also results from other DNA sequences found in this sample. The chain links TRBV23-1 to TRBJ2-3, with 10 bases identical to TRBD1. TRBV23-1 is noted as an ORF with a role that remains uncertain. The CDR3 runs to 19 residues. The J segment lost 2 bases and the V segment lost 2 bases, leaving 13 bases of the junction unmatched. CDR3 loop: CASSQPGIGTGAPTDTQYF. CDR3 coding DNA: TGCGCCAGCAGTCAACCGGGAATCGGGACAGGGGCCCCCACAGATACGCAGTATTTT.

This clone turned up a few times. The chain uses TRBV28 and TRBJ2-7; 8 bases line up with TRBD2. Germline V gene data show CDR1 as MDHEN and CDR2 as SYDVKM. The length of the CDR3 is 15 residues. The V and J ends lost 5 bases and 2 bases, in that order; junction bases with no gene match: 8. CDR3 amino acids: CASSIRAGATYEQYF. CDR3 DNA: TGTGCCAGCAGTATAAGAGCGGGAGCCACCTACGAGCAGTACTTC.

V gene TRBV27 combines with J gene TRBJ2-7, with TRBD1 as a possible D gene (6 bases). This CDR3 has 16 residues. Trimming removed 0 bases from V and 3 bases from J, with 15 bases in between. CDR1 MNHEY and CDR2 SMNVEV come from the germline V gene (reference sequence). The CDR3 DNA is TGTGCCAGCAGTTTATCAGCAGGGGTCGTAAGCTACGAGCAGTACTTC. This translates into CASSLSAGVVSYEQYF.

CDR3 nucleotides: TGTGCCAGCAGTGACGATTCCGCCACCGGGGAGCTGTTTTTT. Translating it yields CASSDDSATGELFF. V and J are TRBV6-4 and TRBJ2-2; D remains unclear. CDR1 is MRHNA and CDR2 is SNTAGT in the germline V gene. V was shortened by 2 bases and J by 4 bases, with 8 bases between the two germline ends. The length of the CDR3 is 14 residues.

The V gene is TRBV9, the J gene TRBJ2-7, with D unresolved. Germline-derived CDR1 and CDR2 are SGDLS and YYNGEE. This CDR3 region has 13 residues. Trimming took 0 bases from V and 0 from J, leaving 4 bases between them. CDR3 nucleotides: TGTGCCAGCAGCGTAGCGAGCTCCTACGAGCAGTACTTC. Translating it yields CASSVASSYEQYF. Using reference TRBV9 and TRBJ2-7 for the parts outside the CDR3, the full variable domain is DSGVTQTPKHLITATGQRVTLRCSPRSGDLSVYWYQQSLDQGLQFLIQYYNGEERAKGNILERFSAQQFPDLHSELNLSSLELGDSALYFCASSVASSYEQYFGPGTRLTVT.

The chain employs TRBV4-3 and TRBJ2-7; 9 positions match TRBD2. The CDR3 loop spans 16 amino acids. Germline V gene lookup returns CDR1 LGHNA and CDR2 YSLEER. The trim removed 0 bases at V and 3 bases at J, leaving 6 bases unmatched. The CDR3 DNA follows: TGCGCCAGCAGCCAAGATTTGACTAGCGGAAACTACGAGCAGTACTTC. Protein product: CASSQDLTSGNYEQYF.

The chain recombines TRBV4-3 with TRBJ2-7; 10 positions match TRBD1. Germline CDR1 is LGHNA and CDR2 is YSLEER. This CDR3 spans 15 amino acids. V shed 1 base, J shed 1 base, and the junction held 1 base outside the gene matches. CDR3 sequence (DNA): TGCGCCAGCAGCCAAGTGGGACAGGGGTCCTACGAGCAGTACTTC. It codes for CASSQVGQGSYEQYF.

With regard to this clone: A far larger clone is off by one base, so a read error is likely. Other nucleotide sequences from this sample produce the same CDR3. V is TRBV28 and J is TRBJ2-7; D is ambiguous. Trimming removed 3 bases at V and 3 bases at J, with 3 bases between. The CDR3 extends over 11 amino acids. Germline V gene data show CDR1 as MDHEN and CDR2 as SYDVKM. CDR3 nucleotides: TGTGCCAGCAGTTTGTACTACGAGCAGTACTTC. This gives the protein CASSLYYEQYF.

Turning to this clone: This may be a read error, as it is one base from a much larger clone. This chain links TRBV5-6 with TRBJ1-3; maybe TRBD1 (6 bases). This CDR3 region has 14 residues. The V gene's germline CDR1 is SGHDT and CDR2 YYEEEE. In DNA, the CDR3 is TGTGCCAGCGGCTTCGGGGGCGTGAGAAACACCATATATTTT. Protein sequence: CASGFGGVRNTIYF.

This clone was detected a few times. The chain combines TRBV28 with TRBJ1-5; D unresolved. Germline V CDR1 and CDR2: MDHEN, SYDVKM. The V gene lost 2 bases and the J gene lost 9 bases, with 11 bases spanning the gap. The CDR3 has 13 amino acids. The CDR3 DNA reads TGTGCCAGCAGTTTAAGGCCCCACAGGCCCCAGCATTTT. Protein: CASSLRPHRPQHF.

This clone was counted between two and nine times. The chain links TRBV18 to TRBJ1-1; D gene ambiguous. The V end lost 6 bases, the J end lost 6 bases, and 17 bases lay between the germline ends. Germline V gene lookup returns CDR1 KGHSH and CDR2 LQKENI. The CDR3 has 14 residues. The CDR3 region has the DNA TGTGCCAGCTCCCAACTAAATACCGGGTCTGAAGCTTTCTTT. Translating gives CASSQLNTGSEAFF.

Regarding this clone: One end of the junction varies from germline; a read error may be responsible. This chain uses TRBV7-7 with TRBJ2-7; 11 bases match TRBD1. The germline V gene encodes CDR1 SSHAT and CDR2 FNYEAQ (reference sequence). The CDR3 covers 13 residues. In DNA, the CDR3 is TGTGCTAGCAGCTCGGACAGGGGGCAAGAGCAGTACTTC. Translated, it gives CASSSDRGQEQYF.